This T cell receptor (beta chain) was identified during a study of blood T cell repertoires in COVID-19. Study overall: The samples span acute and convalescent COVID-19 from the United States, Italy and Spain. T cells, B-cell-depleted T cells, or PBMCs provided the cDNA or gDNA that served as material.

Trimming cost V 4 bases and J 8 bases, with 12 bases left between them. Per the germline V gene, CDR1 is KGHDR and CDR2 is SFDVKD. The CDR3 is 13 residues long. Study processing details: Quantification of nucleated cells was approximated via reference gene primer amplification. The data were produced by immunoSEQ multiplex PCR, yet TCRdb's version contains in-frame clones alone and is incomplete. D and trimming were read from the DNA, whereas the V and J calls and clone size are those reported in that table. This sample has under 500,000 clones; 75% to 90% occur once, and the top ten carry 4% to 5.5%.

Source material: peripheral blood. The TCR comes from a woman in her twenties or thirties with acute or convalescent COVID-19. The rearrangement uses TRBV24-1 and TRBJ2-3, with no clear D. The CDR3, as DNA: TGTGCCACCAGTGACCAACGTCCCGGTACGCAGTATTTT. Protein product: CATSDQRPGTQYF.